These T cell receptor beta chains were read from a single sample in a study of shared clonotypes between healthy human individuals. Generated by immunoSEQ multiplex PCR, the TCRdb table keeps only in-frame clones and is missing some. The data hold about 2.4 million clones, with roughly 93% observed a single time. The sequencing sample was made of naive CD4+ T cells from PBMCs. The receptors were sampled from a man aged 18-30 years in good health. Some clones in this sample may be carry-over from other donors' samples. Both conserved end residues are part of each CDR3. The D gene is left open where the match is weak. Expanded clones are given a class, and other clones once, few, many or no size at all.

J: TRBJ1-1; V: TRBV11-3; D: .; size: once; DNA: TGTGCCAGCAGCTTAGGGAAAACAGCGAACACTGAAGCTTTCTTT; CDR3: CASSLGKTANTEAFF
J: TRBJ2-7; V: TRBV5-1; D: .; size: .; DNA: TGCGCCAGCAGCCTGACATCTACCTCATCCTACGAGCAGTACTTC; CDR3: CASSLTSTSSYEQYF
J: TRBJ2-5; V: TRBV28; D: .; size: .; DNA: TGTGCCAGCAGCGGAGGGGGAGGAGGACAAGAGACCCAGTACTTC; CDR3: CASSGGGGGQETQYF
J: TRBJ2-1; V: TRBV2; D: TRBD1; size: .; DNA: TGTGCCAGCAGAGACCAGACAGGGGGCTCCTACAATGAGCAGTTCTTC; CDR3: CASRDQTGGSYNEQFF
J: TRBJ1-3; V: TRBV19; D: .; size: .; DNA: TGTGCCAGTAGTACGCGCCGGGTCTCTGGAAACACCATATATTTT; CDR3: CASSTRRVSGNTIYF
J: TRBJ2-1; V: TRBV4-3; D: TRBD2; size: .; DNA: TGCGCCAGCAGCCAAGATGTGGCTAGCGGGAGCTCCTACAATGAGCAGTTCTTC; CDR3: CASSQDVASGSSYNEQFF
J: TRBJ2-7; V: TRBV10-3; D: TRBD2; size: .; DNA: TGTGCCAGCCAGCGGGAGATCTCCTACGAGCAGTACTTC; CDR3: CASQREISYEQYF
J: TRBJ1-2; V: TRBV4-1; D: .; size: .; DNA: TGCGCCAGCAGCCAGTCAGACTCGGGGGCCCTTGGCTACACCTTC; CDR3: CASSQSDSGALGYTF
J: TRBJ1-2; V: TRBV4-3; D: .; size: .; DNA: TGCGCCAGCAGCCCCTTCGGGGAGGGTAACTATGGCTACACCTTC; CDR3: CASSPFGEGNYGYTF
J: TRBJ2-7; V: TRBV6-6; D: TRBD2; size: .; DNA: TGTGCCAGCAGCGGGAGGGCCTGGGAGCAGTACTTC; CDR3: CASSGRAWEQYF
J: TRBJ1-1; V: TRBV29-1; D: .; size: .; DNA: TGCAGCGTTGCCAGGGATCTTGGCACTGAAGCTTTCTTT; CDR3: CSVARDLGTEAFF
J: TRBJ2-3; V: TRBV6-1; D: .; size: once; DNA: TGTGCCAGCAGACCCGTAGGAGGCGCAGATACGCAGTATTTT; CDR3: CASRPVGGADTQYF
J: TRBJ1-1; V: TRBV7-9; D: TRBD1; size: .; DNA: TGTGCCAGCAGCTTGGGGACAGCTAAGAACACTGAAGCTTTCTTT; CDR3: CASSLGTAKNTEAFF
J: TRBJ1-1; V: TRBV28; D: TRBD1; size: .; DNA: TGTGCCAGCAGTTTACGGACAGGGGGCGCGGCTGAAGCTTTCTTT; CDR3: CASSLRTGGAAEAFF
J: TRBJ2-1; V: TRBV7-2; D: TRBD1; size: .; DNA: TGTGCCAGCAGCTTAACAGGGGGAAGTGTATACAATGAGCAGTTCTTC; CDR3: CASSLTGGSVYNEQFF
J: TRBJ1-2; V: TRBV19; D: .; size: once; DNA: TGTGCCAGTAGGTACGGCGACTATGGCTACACCTTC; CDR3: CASRYGDYGYTF
J: TRBJ2-1; V: TRBV4-3; D: TRBD2; size: .; DNA: TGCGCCAGCAGCCACGGACTAGCGGGAGATGAGCAGTTCTTC; CDR3: CASSHGLAGDEQFF
J: TRBJ2-1; V: TRBV25-1; D: TRBD2; size: .; DNA: TGTGCCAGCAGTGAAATGGGCGGGAGGGCAATCTTC; CDR3: CASSEMGGRAIF